The following is a T cell receptor (beta chain) sequence with its context. The antigen remains undetermined. This entry is derived from a study of T cell repertoires in cytomegalovirus infection. As for the study in general: Epitope selection comprised recently identified HLA-C-restricted CMV epitopes and well-studied HLA-B-restricted CMV epitopes. The public TCR beta signatures pointed to both CMV infection and matching HLA type.

TCRdb independently ran MiXCR on the reads; one entry per CDR3 protein. The data contain approximately 100,000 distinct CDR3 sequences, under 30% of them singletons. This clonotype was obtained from a human donor in good health (CMV status not recorded). Some clones in this sample may be carry-over from other donors' samples. The sequencing used CD8+ T cells from cultured PBMCs, collected from culture after CMV antigen stimulation.

The DNA for the CDR3 is TGTGCCAGCAGCGGGGGGACCGGGGAGCTGTTTTTT. Translation: CASSGGTGELFF. The rearrangement joins TRBV12-3 or TRBV12-4 to TRBJ2-2, with 7 bases matching TRBD2. Unmatched junction bases numbered 0, after V lost 6 bases and J lost 5 bases. This CDR3 is built from 12 residues.